This passage covers 20 T cell receptor beta chains from one sample sequenced in a study of OX40 agonist ivuxolimab in advanced cancers. Sequencing used immunoSEQ multiplex PCR; TCRdb keeps in-frame clones, though not all of them. The profile shows about 54,000 clones, around four fifths of them singletons. The starting material was CD4+ or CD8+ T cells sorted from blood, obtained in a trial of the OX40 agonist ivuxolimab. These receptors were taken from an adult with an advanced solid tumor such as melanoma, head and neck, liver or kidney cancer.

The chain employs TRBV7-8 and TRBJ1-1; 8 bases align to TRBD1. After removal of 5 bases from V and 5 bases from J, the junction contained 13 bases not matched to a gene. This CDR3 comprises 16 residues. CDR1 is SGHVS and CDR2 is FQNEAQ in the germline V gene. CDR3 amino acids: CASSHNGQGAYTEAFF. In DNA, the CDR3 is TGTGCCAGCAGCCATAACGGGCAGGGGGCATATACTGAAGCTTTCTTT.

The chain is built from TRBV11-2 and TRBJ2-1; 14 bases match TRBD2. The V gene's germline CDR1 is SGHAT and CDR2 FQNNGV. The V segment lost 3 bases and the J segment 7 bases; nucleotides outside the gene matches: 11. The CDR3 extends over 18 amino acids. The CDR3 nucleotides read TGTGCCAGCAGCTTTGGGACTAGCGGGAGTTTTTCGGTAAATGAGCAGTTCTTC. Translation: CASSFGTSGSFSVNEQFF.

This chain links TRBV2 with TRBJ2-7; 7 nucleotides line up with TRBD1. In germline, CDR1 is SNHLY, CDR2 FYNNEI. V trimming: 4 bases; J trimming: 4 bases; junction bases outside the gene matches: 13. The CDR3 totals 16 residues. The CDR3 DNA is TGTGCCAGCAGTGCGTCCTCCGGGACAGCCGGGTACGAGCAGTACTTC. Translated: CASSASSGTAGYEQYF.

The chain has TRBV13 and TRBJ2-4, with D possibly TRBD1 on 6 matching bases. CDR3 size: 17 residues. Germline CDR1 and CDR2: PRHDT and FYEKMQ (reference sequence). Trimming pared 0 bases from V and 1 base from J, leaving 13 bases between. The DNA of the CDR3 is TGTGCCAGCAGCTTAGGGTCACAGGGACCGGCCAAAAACATTCAGTACTTC. Protein: CASSLGSQGPAKNIQYF.

The chain uses TRBV5-4 and TRBJ2-1; D is possibly TRBD2 (5 bases). The CDR3 sequence is 16 residues long. V shed 4 bases and J shed 2 bases, with 16 bases lying between them. CDR1 is SGHNT, CDR2 YYREEE, per germline (reference sequence). CDR3 nucleotide sequence: TGTGCCAGCAGCCTCCCTAGGAGCGGTACCTACAATGAGCAGTTCTTC. Encoded protein: CASSLPRSGTYNEQFF.

The chain links TRBV11-2 to TRBJ2-1; 7 bases fit TRBD2. V gave up 5 bases and J gave up 3 bases; unmatched junction bases: 10. The CDR3 has 16 amino acids. Germline V gene sequence: CDR1 SGHAT, CDR2 FQNNGV. Here the CDR3 DNA reads TGTGCCAGCAGCCGGACTGGGGGGGAGGTCTACAATGAGCAGTTCTTC. Its protein is CASSRTGGEVYNEQFF.

The chain carries TRBV13 and TRBJ2-3; TRBD1 matches 11 bases. After removal of 5 bases from V and 5 bases from J, the junction contained 9 bases not matched to a gene. Germline values: CDR1 PRHDT, CDR2 FYEKMQ (reference sequence). The CDR3 is 16 amino acids. CDR3 in DNA: TGTGCCAGCAGCCTATACCCGGGACAGGGGGTAGATACGCAGTATTTT. It is translated as CASSLYPGQGVDTQYF. The full variable domain, with the rest looked up from reference TRBV13 and TRBJ2-3, is AAGVIQSPRHLIKEKRETATLKCYPIPRHDTVYWYQQGPGQDPQFLISFYEKMQSDKGSIPDRFSAQQFSDYHSELNMSSLELGDSALYFCASSLYPGQGVDTQYFGPGTRLTVL.

The rearrangement links TRBV6-1 to TRBJ2-7, with D tentatively TRBD1 (5 bases). Germline V gene lookup returns CDR1 MNHNS and CDR2 SASEGT. The CDR3 has 14 amino acids. Trimming left V 0 bases short and J 3 bases short, with 9 bases between. The DNA for the CDR3 is TGTGCCAGCAGTGAAGCAGGGGCGGACTACGAGCAGTACTTC. Its protein is CASSEAGADYEQYF.

V usage is TRBV28 and J usage is TRBJ1-3, with TRBD1 matching 7 bases. Looked up from germline, CDR1 is MDHEN and CDR2 is SYDVKM. This CDR3 comprises 16 residues. After removal of 6 bases from V and 6 bases from J, the junction contained 14 bases not matched to a gene. The CDR3 bases are TGTGCCAGCAGCCACGACAGGCAGGGGGTTCTAAACACCATATATTTT. Translated, it gives CASSHDRQGVLNTIYF.

This clone has a single count. V gene TRBV19 combines with J gene TRBJ2-7; D unclear. The CDR3 totals 13 residues. CDR1 and CDR2 (germline): LNHDA, SQIVND (reference sequence). The V end lost 3 bases, the J end lost 1 base, and 7 bases lay between the germline ends. This chain's CDR3 is CASSIEDSYEQYF. The CDR3 nucleotides read TGTGCCAGTAGTATCGAGGATTCCTACGAGCAGTACTTC.

J is TRBJ2-1 and V is TRBV7-9, with D possibly being TRBD2 (5 bases). Trimming removed 1 base at V and 9 bases at J, with 13 bases between. CDR1 SEHNR and CDR2 FQNEAQ come from the germline V gene (reference sequence). The CDR3 runs 14 residues. Here the CDR3 reads CASSLDTHRGEQFF. CDR3 nucleotides: TGTGCCAGCAGCTTAGATACACACCGGGGTGAGCAGTTCTTC.

The chain recombines TRBV19 with TRBJ1-5; D unclear. The V end was cut by 5 bases, the J end by 0 bases, with 14 bases between. The CDR3 totals 16 residues. Germline V CDR1 and CDR2: LNHDA, SQIVND (reference sequence). CDR3 DNA: TGTGCCAGTAGTCCCGCACGAGAATATAGCAATCAGCCCCAGCATTTT. It codes for CASSPAREYSNQPQHF.

This rearrangement joins TRBV7-8 to TRBJ2-6, with 7 bases fitting TRBD2. CDR1 SGHVS and CDR2 FQNEAQ come from the germline V gene. The length of the CDR3 is 17 residues. Unmatched junction bases numbered 3, after V lost 1 base and J lost 0 bases. DNA of the CDR3: TGTGCCAGCAGCTTAGTCTGGGGGGGCTCTGGGGCCAACGTCCTGACTTTC. The encoded protein is CASSLVWGGSGANVLTF.

The V call is TRBV27, the J call TRBJ2-1; the D call may be TRBD1 or TRBD2 (7 bases each). From germline, CDR1 is MNHEY and CDR2 SMNVEV (reference sequence). This CDR3 comprises 16 residues. Trimming pared 5 bases from V and 0 bases from J, leaving 14 bases between. The DNA for the CDR3 is TGTGCCAGCAGTCCCCTCAGGGGGGGCTCCTACAATGAGCAGTTCTTC. Translation gives CASSPLRGGSYNEQFF.

The CDR3 spells CASSQGGNQPQHF. CDR3 DNA sequence: TGTGCCAGCAGCCAGGGCGGAAATCAGCCCCAGCATTTT. The genes are TRBV7-9 and TRBJ1-5; the D gene is possibly TRBD1 (5 bases). The CDR3 has 13 residues. The germline V and J ends were trimmed by 5 bases and 4 bases, with 9 bases remaining between them. The germline CDR1 and CDR2 sequences are SEHNR and FQNEAQ (reference sequence). Supplemented by reference TRBV7-9 and TRBJ1-5, the full variable domain reads DTGVSQNPRHKITKRGQNVTFRCDPISEHNRLYWYRQTLGQGPEFLTYFQNEAQLEKSRLLSDRFSAERPKGSFSTLEIQRTEQGDSAMYLCASSQGGNQPQHFGDGTRLSIL.

This clone was seen a handful of times. The V gene is TRBV2, the J gene TRBJ2-1; 10 bases are shared with TRBD1. CDR1 and CDR2 from the germline V gene are SNHLY and FYNNEI. CDR3 length equals 18 residues. V lost 7 bases, J lost 0 bases, and 12 bases stayed unmatched. This CDR3 reads CASTIPGQGTSSYNEQFF. Here the CDR3 DNA reads TGTGCCAGCACCATACCGGGACAGGGGACGAGCTCCTACAATGAGCAGTTCTTC.

V and J are TRBV28 and TRBJ1-1, with D unclear. The CDR3 consists of 11 residues. With 2 bases removed from V and 7 bases from J, the gap between germline ends came to 5 bases. CDR1 and CDR2 (germline): MDHEN, SYDVKM. The CDR3 region has the DNA TGTGCCAGCAGTTTAAGGAATGAAGCTTTCTTT. The encoded protein is CASSLRNEAFF.

The rearrangement joins TRBV9 to TRBJ1-1, with D possibly TRBD1 on 6 matching bases. Germline V CDR1 and CDR2: SGDLS, YYNGEE. The V end lost 0 bases, the J end lost 5 bases, and 14 bases lay between the germline ends. The CDR3 sequence is 15 residues long. The CDR3 protein is CASSVDSGRGTEAFF. CDR3 DNA sequence: TGTGCCAGCAGCGTAGATAGTGGCAGGGGAACTGAAGCTTTCTTT.

The chain combines TRBV19 with TRBJ1-3; unclear D gene. Trimming removed 2 bases from V and 0 bases from J, with 14 bases in between. Germline CDR1 and CDR2: LNHDA and SQIVND (reference sequence). The CDR3 loop spans 17 amino acids. In DNA form, the CDR3 reads TGTGCCAGTAGTATATTAATGATGTCAGGCTCTGGAAACACCATATATTTT. This gives the protein CASSILMMSGSGNTIYF.

The rearrangement joins TRBV6-1 to TRBJ2-7; D may be TRBD2 (6 bases). The CDR3 runs to 17 residues. Germline V CDR1 and CDR2: MNHNS, SASEGT. The ends were cut back, 3 bases at V and 3 bases at J, with 21 bases in the middle. The CDR3 DNA reads TGTGCCAGCAGTGAGGCTTTCGACTCGGGGGAAATCTACGAGCAGTACTTC. This sequence encodes CASSEAFDSGEIYEQYF.